Below, 29 T cell receptor beta chains from the same sample are listed, as sequenced in a study of PD-L1 blockade in urothelial cancer. Sequenced by immunoSEQ multiplex PCR; TCRdb stores in-frame clones only, minus some. The sample includes over a thousand clones, approximately 41% seen only once; the top ten take approximately 8%. The source material was tumor tissue, sampled before atezolizumab (anti-PD-L1) treatment. These receptors originate from a man aged 55 to 69 with urothelial cancer.

The chain employs TRBV6-8 and TRBJ1-5; 8 nucleotides match TRBD1. V dropped 4 bases and J dropped 11; count of bases not matched to a gene: 10. Germline loops: CDR1 MNHGY, CDR2 SAAAGT. This CDR3 has 14 residues. The chain's CDR3 is CASSSDRGLGAQHF. The CDR3 DNA is TGTGCCAGCAGTTCCGACAGGGGCTTAGGGGCCCAGCATTTT.

This clone came up a few times. The chain combines TRBV1 with TRBJ1-4. TRBV1 is noted as a pseudogene. The CDR3 has 15 amino acids. The CDR3 nucleotides read TGCGCCAGCAGCCAAGAGGGACCCGGGGAGGAAAAACTGTTTTTT. Protein sequence: CASSQEGPGEEKLFF.

In this sample, this clone turned up a few times. CDR3: CASSQPCHEGPDNSPLHF. The CDR3 coding sequence is TGCGCCAGCAGTCAACCGTGCCATGAGGGGCCGGATAATTCACCCCTCCACTTT. The chain joins TRBV23-1 to TRBJ1-6; a possible D gene is TRBD1 (5 bases). TRBV23-1 is treated as an ORF (open reading frame) with a function not yet certain. V was cut by 2 bases and J by 5 bases, with 19 bases left in between. The CDR3 is 18 amino acids.

This clone was counted only a few times. The chain uses TRBV23-1 and TRBJ2-2; TRBD2 matches 14 bases. TRBV23-1 counts as an open reading frame of uncertain function. The CDR3 runs to 18 residues. V shed 6 bases and J 0 bases; nucleotides not matched to a gene: 6. The CDR3 here is CASSHGLAGGTNTGELFF. The DNA of the CDR3 is TGCGCCAGCAGCCACGGACTAGCGGGGGGAACGAACACCGGGGAGCTGTTTTTT.

This clone was seen more than once but under ten times. The chain is built from TRBV2 and TRBJ2-1; a weak D match, TRBD2 (5 bases). The germline gives CDR1 SNHLY, CDR2 FYNNEI. Trimming took off 5 bases at V and 5 bases at J, with 7 bases between the two ends. The CDR3 runs to 12 residues. The CDR3 spells CASSLRDNEQFF. CDR3 coding DNA: TGTGCCAGCAGTCTGCGGGACAATGAGCAGTTCTTC. Combining the CDR3 with reference TRBV2 and TRBJ2-1 gives the whole variable domain EPEVTQTPSHQVTQMGQEVILRCVPISNHLYFYWYRQILGQKVEFLVSFYNNEISEKSEIFDDQFSVERPDGSNFTLKIRSTKLEDSAMYFCASSLRDNEQFFGPGTRLTVL.

The CDR3 here is CASSGGATNEKLFF. The CDR3 region has the DNA TGTGCCAGCTCCGGGGGGGCAACTAATGAAAAACTGTTTTTT. The chain has TRBV25-1 and TRBJ1-4; D possibly corresponds to TRBD1 (5 bases). The V and J ends lost 8 bases and 0 bases respectively, with 10 bases between them. The CDR3 is 14 residues long. Germline CDR1 is MGHDK and CDR2 is SYGVNS. The full variable domain, with the rest looked up from reference TRBV25-1 and TRBJ1-4, is EADIYQTPRYLVIGTGKKITLECSQTMGHDKMYWYQQDPGMELHLIHYSYGVNSTEKGDLSSESTVSRIRTEHFPLTLESARPSHTSQYLCASSGGATNEKLFFGSGTQLSVL.

J is TRBJ2-3 and V is TRBV6-8; 9 bases line up with TRBD2. Germline V CDR1 and CDR2: MNHGY, SAAAGT. The CDR3 loop spans 17 amino acids. The J segment lost 1 base and the V segment lost 5 bases, leaving 10 bases of the junction unmatched. Here the CDR3 reads CASSLSLSGSGTDTQYF. As DNA, the CDR3 is TGTGCCAGCAGTCTAAGCCTTAGCGGGAGCGGCACAGATACGCAGTATTTT.

The table lists this clone with a few counts. The chain recombines TRBV11-3 with TRBJ2-7, with D perhaps TRBD1 (5 bases). The CDR3 length is 15 residues. CDR1 is SGHNT, CDR2 YENEEA, per germline. V lost 1 base and J 0 bases, leaving 10 bases between the germline ends. The CDR3 spells CASSLGGGASYEQYF. The CDR3 nucleotides read TGTGCCAGCAGCTTAGGGGGCGGCGCCTCCTACGAGCAGTACTTC. The full variable domain, rest sourced from reference TRBV11-3 and TRBJ2-7, is EAGVVQSPRYKIIEKKQPVAFWCNPISGHNTLYWYLQNLGQGPELLIRYENEEAVDDSQLPKDRFSAERLKGVDSTLKIQPAELGDSAVYLCASSLGGGASYEQYFGPGTRLTVT.

This sequence joins TRBV30 and TRBJ1-2; D remains unclear. The CDR3 contains 13 residues. V lost 3 bases and J lost 2, with 10 bases in between. Germline assignment: CDR1 GTSNPN and CDR2 SVGIG (reference sequence). CDR3 sequence: CAWRSAKNYGYTF. CDR3 DNA sequence: TGTGCCTGGAGGTCAGCCAAGAACTATGGCTACACCTTC.

This clone is large. V and J are TRBV12-5 and TRBJ2-7, with D hard to call. The CDR3 length is 13 residues. The V end was cut by 0 bases, the J end by 7 bases, with 10 bases between. CDR1 is LGHNT, CDR2 FRNRAP, per germline. The CDR3 loop reads CASGLVPFGEQYF. In DNA form, the CDR3 reads TGTGCTAGTGGTTTGGTACCCTTCGGTGAGCAGTACTTC.

The chain is built from TRBV19 and TRBJ2-7; the match to TRBD1 covers 10 bases. V shed 6 bases and J 4 bases; nucleotides not matched to a gene: 3. The germline CDR1 and CDR2 sequences are LNHDA and SQIVND (reference sequence). This CDR3 contains 13 residues. The CDR3 region is CASRRQGAYEQYF. Here the CDR3 DNA reads TGTGCCAGTAGACGACAGGGGGCTTACGAGCAGTACTTC.

This rearrangement joins TRBV19 to TRBJ1-1, with D unclear. Germline V lookup: CDR1 LNHDA, CDR2 SQIVND (reference sequence). Trimming cost V 6 bases and J 5 bases, with 16 bases left between them. This CDR3 contains 14 residues. CDR3: CASSLLSGRTEAFF. The CDR3 nucleotides read TGTGCCAGTAGCCTTCTTTCTGGGAGAACTGAAGCTTTCTTT.

This clone has a handful of counts. The J gene is TRBJ1-2, the V gene TRBV7-6; D unresolved. V was cut by 1 base and J by 3 bases, with 12 bases left in between. This CDR3 contains 15 residues. Germline loops: CDR1 SGHVS, CDR2 FNYEAQ. For the CDR3, the DNA is TGTGCCAGCAGCTTAGTGGCAGGCTCCCACTATGGCTACACCTTC. It is translated as CASSLVAGSHYGYTF. The variable domain in full, with the rest retrieved from reference TRBV7-6 and TRBJ1-2, is GAGVSQSPRYKVTKRGQDVALRCDPISGHVSLYWYRQALGQGPEFLTYFNYEAQQDKSGLPNDRFSAERPEGSISTLTIQRTEQRDSAMYRCASSLVAGSHYGYTFGSGTRLTVV.

The chain employs TRBV28 and TRBJ1-1, with unresolved D. The CDR3 consists of 14 residues. Per germline, CDR1 MDHEN and CDR2 SYDVKM. V gave up 4 bases and J gave up 1 base, with 10 bases separating them. CDR3 DNA sequence: TGTGCCAGCAGTTCCCGGCCGGCGAACACTGAAGCTTTCTTT. Translation: CASSSRPANTEAFF.

The rearrangement uses TRBV28 and TRBJ1-1; no clear D. The CDR3 has 17 amino acids. V shed 4 bases and J shed 1 base, with 19 bases lying between them. Germline lookup yields CDR1 MDHEN and CDR2 SYDVKM. The CDR3 loop reads CASSSTRRLGKNTEAFF. DNA for the CDR3: TGTGCCAGCAGTTCAACACGCAGGCTAGGTAAGAACACTGAAGCTTTCTTT.

This sequence joins TRBV23-1 and TRBJ2-2; D remains unclear. TRBV23-1 is sorted into the ORF group, with uncertain function. Trimming removed 5 bases from V and 5 bases from J, with 9 bases in between. CDR3 length: 13 amino acids. CDR3 protein: CASSSVGTGELFF. CDR3 bases: TGCGCCAGCAGTTCGGTCGGGACCGGGGAGCTGTTTTTT.

V usage is TRBV15 and J usage is TRBJ1-2; 7 bases line up with TRBD1. CDR3 size: 16 residues. The V and J ends lost 3 bases and 1 base, in that order; junction bases with no gene match: 8. Germline lookup yields CDR1 LNHNV and CDR2 YYDKDF (reference sequence). The CDR3 DNA follows: TGTGCCACCAGCAGGGAGGGGGCCAGTGTTAACTATGGCTACACCTTC. Translated: CATSREGASVNYGYTF.

The chain's CDR3 is CASSLLGGPLYEQYF. DNA for the CDR3: TGTGCCAGCAGTTTATTGGGGGGCCCTCTCTACGAGCAGTACTTC. This rearrangement joins TRBV28 to TRBJ2-7; the D gene could be TRBD1 or TRBD2 (6 bases each). Germline V gene data show CDR1 as MDHEN and CDR2 as SYDVKM. The CDR3 spans 15 residues. V was pared by 1 base and J by 3 bases, with 13 bases between.

A few counts support this clone. V and J are TRBV7-7 and TRBJ2-3; D perhaps matches TRBD2 (6 bases). This CDR3 has 18 amino acids. V shed 3 bases and J shed 2 bases, with 21 bases lying between them. Germline V gene sequence: CDR1 SSHAT, CDR2 FNYEAQ (reference sequence). This chain's CDR3 is CASSLGLAIIDSTDTQYF. The CDR3 nucleotides are TGTGCCAGCAGCTTGGGGCTAGCGATAATAGATTCCACAGATACGCAGTATTTT.

This clone rates as medium-sized (0.01 to 0.1%). The V and J genes are TRBV2 and TRBJ1-6, with a tentative D call TRBD1 (6 bases). This CDR3 spans 14 amino acids. The germline CDR1 and CDR2 sequences are SNHLY and FYNNEI. The V gene lost 6 bases and the J gene lost 7 bases, with 13 bases spanning the gap. The CDR3 DNA follows: TGTGCCAGCAGGGTGGCAGGGGACAATTCACCCCTCCACTTT. Protein sequence: CASRVAGDNSPLHF.

The chain uses TRBV19 and TRBJ1-2; D is unresolved. Per the germline V gene, CDR1 is LNHDA and CDR2 is SQIVND (reference sequence). Trimming left V 2 bases short and J 5 bases short, with 9 bases between. This CDR3 has 13 amino acids. The CDR3 loop reads CASSITGMYGYTF. The CDR3 coding sequence is TGTGCCAGTAGTATAACGGGAATGTATGGCTACACCTTC.

The chain employs TRBV6-8 and TRBJ2-1, with 7 bases matching TRBD2. The germline gives CDR1 MNHGY, CDR2 SAAAGT. J gave up 6 bases and V 5 bases, and 4 bases lay outside the gene matches. This CDR3 is built from 13 residues. The CDR3 sequence: CASSRGSANEQFF. CDR3 coding DNA: TGTGCCAGCAGTCGCGGGAGCGCCAATGAGCAGTTCTTC.

The rearrangement joins TRBV18 to TRBJ1-2, with a possible D match to TRBD1 (6 bases). There are 13 residues in the CDR3. The ends were cut back, 6 bases at V and 2 bases at J, with 10 bases in the middle. Germline V CDR1 and CDR2: KGHSH, LQKENI. CDR3 protein: CASSSGQNYGYTF. DNA for the CDR3: TGTGCCAGCTCCTCAGGACAGAACTATGGCTACACCTTC.

This clone has a handful of counts. The CDR3 DNA is TGTGCCAGCAGCTCGCGACTAGCGGGAAGCACAGATACGCAGTATTTT. As protein: CASSSRLAGSTDTQYF. V gene TRBV7-6 combines with J gene TRBJ2-3; 11 bases are shared with TRBD2. CDR1 is SGHVS and CDR2 is FNYEAQ in the germline V gene. The CDR3 extends over 16 amino acids. V dropped 4 bases and J dropped 0; count of bases not matched to a gene: 3.

The V call is TRBV30, the J call TRBJ1-6; D not resolved. The CDR3 loop spans 14 amino acids. V gave up 3 bases and J gave up 5 bases, with 11 bases separating them. The germline gives CDR1 GTSNPN, CDR2 SVGIG (reference sequence). The CDR3 region is CAWSVQRDNSPLHF. CDR3 nucleotides: TGTGCCTGGAGCGTCCAACGGGATAATTCACCCCTCCACTTT.

The table lists this clone with a count of one. The CDR3 DNA reads TGTGCCAGTAGTATTCTTCGTAACATGAACACTGAAGCTTTCTTT. Its translation: CASSILRNMNTEAFF. V and J are TRBV19 and TRBJ1-1; no clear D. Germline lookup yields CDR1 LNHDA and CDR2 SQIVND (reference sequence). CDR3 length: 15 amino acids. The V end was cut by 3 bases, the J end by 0 bases, with 11 bases between.

This clone was recorded a few times. The V call is TRBV9, the J call TRBJ1-1, with 11 bases lining up with TRBD1. The CDR3 is made up of 16 amino acids. Germline V lookup: CDR1 SGDLS, CDR2 YYNGEE. Trimming at V came to 4 bases and at J to 4 bases, leaving 9 bases not matched to a gene. CDR3 bases: TGTGCCAGCAGCCCTAGGACAGGGGGCGCGTCCACTGAAGCTTTCTTT. Translation gives CASSPRTGGASTEAFF.

The chain links TRBV19 to TRBJ2-7; 9 bases fit TRBD2. The CDR3 spans 14 residues. J gave up 3 bases and V 6 bases, and 6 bases lay outside the gene matches. Germline lookup yields CDR1 LNHDA and CDR2 SQIVND (reference sequence). The CDR3 sequence is CASSISAGGYEQYF. The CDR3 DNA reads as TGTGCCAGTAGCATCTCAGCGGGGGGCTACGAGCAGTACTTC.

The chain employs TRBV1 and TRBJ2-3; the listed D gene, TRBD1, was not tested against the DNA. TRBV1 is a pseudogene. CDR3 length equals 12 residues. The CDR3 loop reads CASSQTGQMTYF. For the CDR3, the DNA is TGCGCCAGCAGCCAGACGGGACAGATGACGTATTTT.